The 27 T cell receptor beta chains listed next were all sequenced from one sample in a study of cytomegalovirus exposure and HLA in healthy donors (dated by TCRdb to the late 2010s). Receptor amplification or capture employed the immunoSEQ multiplex PCR assay. For the multiplex PCR, a mixture combining 60 forward primers for TCR Vbeta segments and 13 reverse primers for TCR Jbeta segments was used. Held by TCRdb, this immuneACCESS table contains in-frame sequences only and omits some clones. Under half of the omission traces to an unresolved V gene where checked; the cause of the rest is unknown. This sample has roughly 160,000 clones in its table, and approximately 80% of those were observed once. 2.4% of the sample goes to the ten largest clones. What was sequenced was PBMCs. The receptor source for this set is a male donor in good health and CMV-seronegative.

The rearrangement uses TRBV13 and TRBJ1-5; 10 bases agree with TRBD1. Germline-derived CDR1 and CDR2 are PRHDT and FYEKMQ (reference sequence). J was trimmed by 1 base and V by 4 bases; bases with no gene match: 10. The CDR3 consists of 18 residues. CDR3 sequence reads: CASSSPGQGIMSNQPQHF. The CDR3 DNA reads TGTGCCAGCAGCTCACCGGGACAGGGGATTATGAGCAATCAGCCCCAGCATTTT. Complete variable domain (other parts from reference TRBV13 and TRBJ1-5): AAGVIQSPRHLIKEKRETATLKCYPIPRHDTVYWYQQGPGQDPQFLISFYEKMQSDKGSIPDRFSAQQFSDYHSELNMSSLELGDSALYFCASSSPGQGIMSNQPQHFGDGTRLSIL.

The rearrangement links TRBV6-1 to TRBJ2-7, with a weak D call TRBD2 (7 bases). With 0 bases removed from V and 6 bases from J, the gap between germline ends came to 15 bases. The CDR3 runs to 15 residues. The germline V gene encodes CDR1 MNHNS and CDR2 SASEGT. CDR3 residues: CASSEADSGGPEQYF. The DNA for the CDR3 is TGTGCCAGCAGTGAAGCCGACTCGGGGGGCCCCGAGCAGTACTTC.

The chain carries TRBV7-2 and TRBJ1-1, with TRBD1 identical over 7 bases. The V and J ends lost 3 bases and 5 bases, in that order; junction bases with no gene match: 3. Germline V gene lookup returns CDR1 SGHTA and CDR2 FQGNSA. The CDR3 spans 13 residues. CDR3 loop: CASSLTGRTEAFF. CDR3 bases: TGTGCCAGCAGCTTGACAGGGAGGACTGAAGCTTTCTTT.

Worth noting for this clone: Because the CDR3's place on the DNA is in doubt, the DNA is left out and the CDR3 is given as listed by TCRdb. The chain links TRBV21-1 to TRBJ2-3; the table assigns TRBD1, which was not confirmed against the DNA. TRBV21-1 is flagged as a pseudogene. The CDR3 is made up of 15 amino acids, end residues included. The CDR3 loop is CASSKVGTGADTQYF.

The rearrangement links TRBV5-4 to TRBJ2-3; 13 bases align to TRBD2. The trim removed 4 bases at V and 2 bases at J, leaving 4 bases unmatched. Per the germline V gene, CDR1 is SGHNT and CDR2 is YYREEE (reference sequence). CDR3 length equals 16 residues. CDR3 sequence (DNA): TGTGCCAGCAGCCCAGGGACTAGCGGGGCCACAGATACGCAGTATTTT. Amino acid sequence: CASSPGTSGATDTQYF.

CDR3 loop: CASRRTGTGFLSRGYTF. The CDR3 coding sequence is TGTGCCAGCAGGCGAACCGGGACAGGTTTTTTATCGCGGGGCTACACCTTC. The rearrangement joins TRBV28 to TRBJ1-2; 8 bases fit TRBD1. The length of the CDR3 is 17 residues. The J segment lost 8 bases and the V segment lost 6 bases, leaving 20 bases of the junction unmatched. Germline V lookup: CDR1 MDHEN, CDR2 SYDVKM.

This chain connects TRBV29-1 to TRBJ2-7, with 7 positions matching TRBD2. The CDR3 length is 15 residues. Germline assignment: CDR1 SQVTM and CDR2 ANQGSEA. Unmatched junction bases numbered 11, after V lost 6 bases and J lost 0 bases. The DNA for the CDR3 is TGCAGCGTGGGGGGGATAGCGGCTAGCTCCTACGAGCAGTACTTC. Its protein is CSVGGIAASSYEQYF.

The J gene is TRBJ1-1, the V gene TRBV6-6; perhaps TRBD1 as D (6 bases). V lost 4 bases and J 2 bases, leaving 11 bases between the germline ends. The CDR3 covers 14 residues. Germline V gene lookup returns CDR1 MNHNY and CDR2 SVGAGI (reference sequence). The CDR3 is CASSSPGTNTEAFF. The CDR3 DNA reads as TGTGCCAGCAGTTCGCCGGGGACAAACACTGAAGCTTTCTTT.

This chain links TRBV7-3 with TRBJ2-3, with TRBD1 as a possible D gene (5 bases). Germline CDR1 is SGHTA and CDR2 is FQGTGA. Trimming removed 5 bases from V and 0 bases from J, with 12 bases in between. CDR3 size: 15 residues. CDR3 nucleotide sequence: TGTGCCAGCAGCAAACAGGCCCTTAGCACAGATACGCAGTATTTT. It encodes CASSKQALSTDTQYF.

This chain joins TRBV4-2 and TRBJ1-3; 7 bases are shared with TRBD1. The V gene's germline CDR1 is LGHNA and CDR2 YNFKEQ. CDR3 length: 17 amino acids. J was trimmed by 0 bases and V by 4 bases; bases with no gene match: 9. The CDR3 here is CASSPPGQTISGNTIYF. The CDR3 DNA is TGTGCCAGCAGCCCACCGGGACAGACGATCTCTGGAAACACCATATATTTT.

This clone has a handful of counts. The chain employs TRBV29-1 and TRBJ2-7; TRBD2 matches 12 bases. Germline assignment: CDR1 SQVTM and CDR2 ANQGSEA. The V gene end was trimmed by 3 bases and the J gene end by 4 bases; junction bases not matched to a gene: 1. The CDR3 extends over 13 amino acids. The CDR3: CSVETSGSYEQYF. The DNA of the CDR3 is TGCAGCGTTGAGACTAGCGGGAGTTACGAGCAGTACTTC.

The rearrangement joins TRBV28 to TRBJ1-1; D gene ambiguous. The CDR3 sequence is 14 residues long. Trimming removed 2 bases at V and 5 bases at J, with 12 bases between. Germline-derived CDR1 and CDR2 are MDHEN and SYDVKM. The CDR3 nucleotides read TGTGCCAGCAGTTTAGCAGGCCGGGGAACTGAAGCTTTCTTT. Translating gives CASSLAGRGTEAFF.

The chain couples TRBV6-5 to TRBJ2-1; 8 nucleotides agree with TRBD2. Trimming removed 2 bases from V and 7 bases from J; junction bases left unmatched: 4. Germline V gene sequence: CDR1 MNHEY, CDR2 SVGAGI. There are 14 residues in the CDR3. The DNA for the CDR3 is TGTGCCAGCAGTTACGCGGGGGGATGGAATGAGCAGTTCTTC. Amino acids: CASSYAGGWNEQFF.

DNA of the CDR3: TGTGCCAGCAGTTTAAACAGGGCAAAAGCTAACTATGGCTACACCTTC. The encoded protein is CASSLNRAKANYGYTF. The rearrangement uses TRBV6-7 and TRBJ1-2; tentatively, D is TRBD1 (6 bases). TRBV6-7 is an open reading frame whose function is uncertain. Trimming took off 4 bases at V and 0 bases at J, with 15 bases between the two ends. CDR3 length equals 16 residues.

The V gene is TRBV9, the J gene TRBJ2-1; 9 bases fit TRBD1. Germline trimming cut 2 bases from V and 5 bases from J; bases unmatched to any gene: 5. The germline V gene has CDR1 SGDLS and CDR2 YYNGEE. The CDR3 totals 15 residues. CDR3 DNA sequence: TGTGCCAGCAGCGTTACAGGGGGCGCCCACAATGAGCAGTTCTTC. This encodes CASSVTGGAHNEQFF.

The chain employs TRBV4-3 and TRBJ2-2; a possible D gene is TRBD1 (5 bases). There are 14 residues in the CDR3. Trimming took 5 bases from V and 1 from J, leaving 8 bases between them. Germline CDR1 reads LGHNA; CDR2 reads YSLEER. The DNA of the CDR3 is TGCGCCAGCAGCGACGGACAGAACACCGGGGAGCTGTTTTTT. Protein product: CASSDGQNTGELFF.

The chain couples TRBV5-1 to TRBJ1-1; 7 bases match TRBD1. There are 14 residues in the CDR3. The germline CDR1 and CDR2 sequences are SGHRS and YFSETQ. The V segment lost 0 bases and the J segment 3 bases; nucleotides outside the gene matches: 2. CDR3: CASSLVTGDTEAFF. Written as DNA, the CDR3 is TGCGCCAGCAGCTTGGTTACAGGGGACACTGAAGCTTTCTTT.

The chain recombines TRBV5-1 with TRBJ1-4; 11 bases are shared with TRBD1. CDR1 and CDR2 (germline): SGHRS, YFSETQ. With V trimmed by 1 base and J by 8 bases, 4 bases remained unmatched. This CDR3 contains 15 residues. CDR3 nucleotide sequence: TGCGCCAGCAGCTTGACCGGGACAGGGGGGGAAAAACTGTTTTTT. Protein: CASSLTGTGGEKLFF.

The chain combines TRBV5-1 with TRBJ2-1; no reliable D call. Trimming pared 0 bases from V and 0 bases from J, leaving 10 bases between. The germline V gene has CDR1 SGHRS and CDR2 YFSETQ. CDR3 size: 16 residues. CDR3 nucleotide sequence: TGCGCCAGCAGCTTGGCCCCCCCCGGCTCCTACAATGAGCAGTTCTTC. Protein: CASSLAPPGSYNEQFF.

CDR3 nucleotides: TGTGCCAGCAGTTTGGCCGGACACCCAAGCACAGATACGCAGTATTTT. It yields the protein CASSLAGHPSTDTQYF. The genes are TRBV28 and TRBJ2-3; D is possibly TRBD1 (5 bases). The germline V and J ends were trimmed by 3 bases and 0 bases, with 13 bases remaining between them. The CDR3 is 16 residues long. Germline lookup yields CDR1 MDHEN and CDR2 SYDVKM. Looking up the rest from reference TRBV28 and TRBJ2-3 gives the full variable domain: DVKVTQSSRYLVKRTGEKVFLECVQDMDHENMFWYRQDPGLGLRLIYFSYDVKMKEKGDIPEGYSVSREKKERFSLILESASTNQTSMYLCASSLAGHPSTDTQYFGPGTRLTVL.

The chain is built from TRBV5-4 and TRBJ2-5; 16 positions agree with TRBD2. Germline V lookup: CDR1 SGHNT, CDR2 YYREEE (reference sequence). The CDR3 totals 16 residues. After removal of 4 bases from V and 3 bases from J, the junction contained 3 bases not matched to a gene. The CDR3 sequence: CASSAGTSGGEETQYF. In DNA, the CDR3 is TGTGCCAGCAGCGCCGGGACTAGCGGGGGGGAAGAGACCCAGTACTTC. Filled out from reference TRBV5-4 and TRBJ2-5, the complete variable domain reads ETGVTQSPTHLIKTRGQQVTLRCSSQSGHNTVSWYQQALGQGPQFIFQYYREEENGRGNFPPRFSGLQFPNYSSELNVNALELDDSALYLCASSAGTSGGEETQYFGPGTRLLVL.

This rearrangement joins TRBV7-2 to TRBJ2-5, with D possibly TRBD1 on 5 matching bases. The CDR3 extends over 15 amino acids. With 7 bases removed from V and 0 bases from J, the gap between germline ends came to 15 bases. CDR1 SGHTA and CDR2 FQGNSA come from the germline V gene. DNA for the CDR3: TGTGCCAGCACCCCTAGGGGCCCTTACCAAGAGACCCAGTACTTC. Translated: CASTPRGPYQETQYF.

This sequence joins TRBV6-1 and TRBJ1-1; D perhaps matches TRBD1 (6 bases). Trimming took off 2 bases at V and 4 bases at J, with 14 bases between the two ends. Germline CDR1 is MNHNS and CDR2 is SASEGT. The CDR3 totals 15 residues. The CDR3 DNA reads TGTGCCAGCAGTGAACAGGGACAAGGGGGCACTGAAGCTTTCTTT. Encoded protein: CASSEQGQGGTEAFF.

The chain has TRBV4-1 and TRBJ2-7; D might be TRBD2 (6 bases). This CDR3 spans 16 amino acids. CDR1 and CDR2 from the germline V gene are MGHRA and YSYEKL. Trimming stripped 0 bases from V and 3 bases from J, with 15 bases between. The CDR3 reads CASSQERGEPYYEQYF. The CDR3 coding sequence is TGCGCCAGCAGCCAAGAGCGGGGAGAACCCTACTACGAGCAGTACTTC.

V is TRBV27 and J is TRBJ2-3; D is perhaps TRBD2 (6 bases). V was shortened by 7 bases and J by 2 bases, with 13 bases between the two germline ends. Germline V CDR1 and CDR2: MNHEY, SMNVEV (reference sequence). This CDR3 spans 14 amino acids. The CDR3 region has the DNA TGTGCCAGCACCGAGCGGGTTTTCACAGATACGCAGTATTTT. Amino acids: CASTERVFTDTQYF.

The table lists this clone with a few counts. The V gene is TRBV5-6, the J gene TRBJ2-7; tentatively, D is TRBD1 (6 bases). Looked up from germline, CDR1 is SGHDT and CDR2 is YYEEEE. Trimming removed 3 bases from V and 7 bases from J, with 14 bases in between. The CDR3 runs 13 residues. The CDR3 DNA reads TGTGCCAGCAGCTCCTACAGGGTTCTGGAGCAGTACTTC. Residues: CASSSYRVLEQYF.

The V and J genes are TRBV5-4 and TRBJ2-5, with TRBD2 matching over 7 bases. With the DNA end fitting TRBJ2-7 better, the J assignment may be wrong. There are 17 residues in the CDR3. Germline values: CDR1 SGHNT, CDR2 YYREEE (reference sequence). The CDR3 nucleotides read TGTGCCAGCAGTGAACCGGGAGGAGGGGCCAGCTCCTACGAGCAGTACTTC. Translated, it gives CASSEPGGGASSYEQYF.